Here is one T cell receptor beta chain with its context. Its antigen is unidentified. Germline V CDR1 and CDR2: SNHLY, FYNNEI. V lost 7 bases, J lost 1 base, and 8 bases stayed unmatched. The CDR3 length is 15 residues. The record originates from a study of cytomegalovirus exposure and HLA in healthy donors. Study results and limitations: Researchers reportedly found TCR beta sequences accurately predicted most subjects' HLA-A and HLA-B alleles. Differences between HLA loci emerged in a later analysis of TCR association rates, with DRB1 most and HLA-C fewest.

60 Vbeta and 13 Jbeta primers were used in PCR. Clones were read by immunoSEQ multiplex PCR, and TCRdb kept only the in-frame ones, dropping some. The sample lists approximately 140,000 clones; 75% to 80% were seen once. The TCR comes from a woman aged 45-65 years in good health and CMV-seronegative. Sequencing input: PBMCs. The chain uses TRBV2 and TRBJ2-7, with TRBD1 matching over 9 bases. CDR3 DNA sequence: TGTGCCAGCACCCTAAGGGACAGGGCTTCCTACGAGCAGTACTTC. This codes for CASTLRDRASYEQYF.